Sequencing of this TCR beta chain was carried out in a study of blood T cell repertoires in COVID-19. On the study more broadly: Sites across the United States, Italy and Spain contributed samples from acute and convalescent COVID-19. In each case, the material was cDNA or gDNA derived from T cells, B-cell-depleted T cells, or PBMCs.

This table comes from immunoSEQ multiplex PCR, and its TCRdb copy is limited to in-frame clones, with some not included. The sample carries 250,000 or so clones, 85% to 90% recorded once. CDR1 SGHRS and CDR2 YFSETQ come from the germline V gene. J was trimmed by 3 bases and V by 4 bases; bases with no gene match: 4. The CDR3 spans 14 residues. The TCR was taken from a woman aged 55-69 years with COVID-19, enrolled during active disease. The sample taken for sequencing was peripheral blood. The chain joins TRBV5-1 to TRBJ2-7, with 10 positions matching TRBD1. CDR3 DNA sequence: TGCGCCAGCAGCACGACAGGGGGCAACTACGAGCAGTACTTC. Residues: CASSTTGGNYEQYF. The complete variable domain, with remaining parts taken from reference TRBV5-1 and TRBJ2-7, reads KAGVTQTPRYLIKTRGQQVTLSCSPISGHRSVSWYQQTPGQGLQFLFEYFSETQRNKGNFPGRFSGRQFSNSRSEMNVSTLELGDSALYLCASSTTGGNYEQYFGPGTRLTVT.